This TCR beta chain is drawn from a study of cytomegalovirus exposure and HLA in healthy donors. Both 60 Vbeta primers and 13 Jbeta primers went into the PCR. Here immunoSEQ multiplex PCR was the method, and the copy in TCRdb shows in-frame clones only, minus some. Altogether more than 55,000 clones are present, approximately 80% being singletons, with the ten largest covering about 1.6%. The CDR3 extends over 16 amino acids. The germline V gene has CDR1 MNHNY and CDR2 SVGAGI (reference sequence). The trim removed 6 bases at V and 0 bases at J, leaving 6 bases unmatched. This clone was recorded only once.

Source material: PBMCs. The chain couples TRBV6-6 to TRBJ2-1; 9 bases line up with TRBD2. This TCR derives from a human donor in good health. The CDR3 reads CASRTSGSSSYNEQFF. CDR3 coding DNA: TGTGCCAGCAGAACTAGCGGGTCTAGCTCCTACAATGAGCAGTTCTTC.